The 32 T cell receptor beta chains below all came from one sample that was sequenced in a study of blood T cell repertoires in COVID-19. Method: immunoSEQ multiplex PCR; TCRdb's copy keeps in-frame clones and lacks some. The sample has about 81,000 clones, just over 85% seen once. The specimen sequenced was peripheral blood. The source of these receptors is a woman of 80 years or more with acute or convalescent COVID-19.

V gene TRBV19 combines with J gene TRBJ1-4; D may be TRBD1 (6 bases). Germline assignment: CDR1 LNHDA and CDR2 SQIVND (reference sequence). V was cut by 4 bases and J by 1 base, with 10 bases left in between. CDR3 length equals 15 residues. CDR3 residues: CASSKGGKTNEKLFF. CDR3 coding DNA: TGTGCCAGTAGTAAGGGGGGGAAAACTAATGAAAAACTGTTTTTT.

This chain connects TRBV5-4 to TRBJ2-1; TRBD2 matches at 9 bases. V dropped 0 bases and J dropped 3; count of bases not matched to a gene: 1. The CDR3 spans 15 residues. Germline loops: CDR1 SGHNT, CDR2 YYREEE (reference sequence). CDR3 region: CASSLGLADYNEQFF. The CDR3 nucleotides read TGTGCCAGCAGCTTGGGACTAGCGGACTACAATGAGCAGTTCTTC.

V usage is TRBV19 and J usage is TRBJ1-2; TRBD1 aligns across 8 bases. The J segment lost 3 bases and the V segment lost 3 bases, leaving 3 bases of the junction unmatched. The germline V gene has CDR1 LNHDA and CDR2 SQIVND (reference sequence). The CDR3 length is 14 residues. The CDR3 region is CASSIDRGHYGYTF. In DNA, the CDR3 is TGTGCCAGTAGTATCGACAGGGGCCACTATGGCTACACCTTC. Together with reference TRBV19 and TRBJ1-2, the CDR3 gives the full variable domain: DGGITQSPKYLFRKEGQNVTLSCEQNLNHDAMYWYRQDPGQGLRLIYYSQIVNDFQKGDIAEGYSVSREKKESFPLTVTSAQKNPTAFYLCASSIDRGHYGYTFGSGTRLTVV.

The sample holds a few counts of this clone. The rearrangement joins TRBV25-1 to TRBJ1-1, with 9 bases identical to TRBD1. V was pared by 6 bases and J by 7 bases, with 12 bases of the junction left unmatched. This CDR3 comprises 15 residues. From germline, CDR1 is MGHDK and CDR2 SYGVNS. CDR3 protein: CASSEPGQGNGEAFF. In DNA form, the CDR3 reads TGTGCCAGCAGCGAACCGGGACAGGGTAATGGTGAAGCTTTCTTT.

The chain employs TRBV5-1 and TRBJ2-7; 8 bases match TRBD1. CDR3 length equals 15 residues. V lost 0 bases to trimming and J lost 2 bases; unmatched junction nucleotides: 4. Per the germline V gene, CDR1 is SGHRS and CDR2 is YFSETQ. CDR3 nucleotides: TGCGCCAGCAGCTTGGCGGGGACAGGAACCTACGAGCAGTACTTC. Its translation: CASSLAGTGTYEQYF.

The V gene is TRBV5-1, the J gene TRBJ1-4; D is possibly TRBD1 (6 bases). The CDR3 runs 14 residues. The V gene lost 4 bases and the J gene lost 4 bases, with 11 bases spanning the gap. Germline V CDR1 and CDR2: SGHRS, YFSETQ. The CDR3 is CASSIQGFNEKLFF. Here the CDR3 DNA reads TGCGCCAGCAGCATACAGGGATTTAATGAAAAACTGTTTTTT.

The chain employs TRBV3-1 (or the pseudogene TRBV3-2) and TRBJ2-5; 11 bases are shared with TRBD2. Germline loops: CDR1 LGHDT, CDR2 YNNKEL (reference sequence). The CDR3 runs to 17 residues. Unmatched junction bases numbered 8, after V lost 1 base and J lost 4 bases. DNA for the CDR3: TGTGCCAGCAGCCAAGGAAGTAGCGGGGGGGCAGGAGAGACCCAGTACTTC. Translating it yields CASSQGSSGGAGETQYF.

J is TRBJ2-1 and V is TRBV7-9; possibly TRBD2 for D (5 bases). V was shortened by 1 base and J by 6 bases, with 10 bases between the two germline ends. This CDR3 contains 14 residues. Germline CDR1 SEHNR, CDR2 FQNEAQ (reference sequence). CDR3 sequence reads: CASSLGGLANEQFF. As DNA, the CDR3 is TGTGCCAGCAGCTTAGGAGGACTCGCCAATGAGCAGTTCTTC.

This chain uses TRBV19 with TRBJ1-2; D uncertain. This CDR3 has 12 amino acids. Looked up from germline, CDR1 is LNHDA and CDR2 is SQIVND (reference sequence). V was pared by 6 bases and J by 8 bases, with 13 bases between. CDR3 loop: CASRVEGSGYTF. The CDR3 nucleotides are TGTGCCAGTAGGGTCGAAGGGAGCGGCTACACCTTC.

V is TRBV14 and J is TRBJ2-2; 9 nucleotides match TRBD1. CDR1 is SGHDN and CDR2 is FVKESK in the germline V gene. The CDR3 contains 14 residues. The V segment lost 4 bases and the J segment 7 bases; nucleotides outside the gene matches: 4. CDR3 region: CASSPRDRDGELFF. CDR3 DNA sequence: TGTGCCAGCAGCCCCCGGGACAGGGACGGGGAGCTGTTTTTT.

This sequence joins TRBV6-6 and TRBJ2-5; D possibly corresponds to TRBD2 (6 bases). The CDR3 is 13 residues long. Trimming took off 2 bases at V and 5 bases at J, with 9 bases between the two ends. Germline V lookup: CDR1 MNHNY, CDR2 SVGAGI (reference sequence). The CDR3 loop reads CASSYTSRETQYF. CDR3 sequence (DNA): TGTGCCAGCAGTTACACTAGCAGGGAGACCCAGTACTTC.

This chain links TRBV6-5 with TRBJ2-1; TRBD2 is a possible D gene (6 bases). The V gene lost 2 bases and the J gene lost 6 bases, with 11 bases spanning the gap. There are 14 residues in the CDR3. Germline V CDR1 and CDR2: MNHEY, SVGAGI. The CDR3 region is CASSYRDSRNEQFF. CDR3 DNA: TGTGCCAGCAGTTACCGGGACTCCCGCAATGAGCAGTTCTTC.

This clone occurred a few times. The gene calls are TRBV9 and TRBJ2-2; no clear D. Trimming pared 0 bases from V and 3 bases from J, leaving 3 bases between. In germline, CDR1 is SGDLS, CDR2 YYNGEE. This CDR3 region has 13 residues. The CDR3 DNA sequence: TGTGCCAGCAGCGTAGAGCACACCGGGGAGCTGTTTTTT. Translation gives CASSVEHTGELFF.

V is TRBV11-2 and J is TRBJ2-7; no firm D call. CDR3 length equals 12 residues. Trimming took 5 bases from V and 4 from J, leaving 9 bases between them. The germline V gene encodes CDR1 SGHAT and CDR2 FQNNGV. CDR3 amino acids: CASSPSRYEQYF. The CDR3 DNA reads TGTGCCAGCAGCCCCTCCAGATACGAGCAGTACTTC.

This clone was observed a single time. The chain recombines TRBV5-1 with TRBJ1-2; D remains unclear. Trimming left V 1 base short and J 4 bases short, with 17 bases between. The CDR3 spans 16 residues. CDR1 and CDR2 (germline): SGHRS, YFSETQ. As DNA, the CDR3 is TGCGCCAGCAGCTTGACTCCCTTGACTGAGATCTATGGCTACACCTTC. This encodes CASSLTPLTEIYGYTF.

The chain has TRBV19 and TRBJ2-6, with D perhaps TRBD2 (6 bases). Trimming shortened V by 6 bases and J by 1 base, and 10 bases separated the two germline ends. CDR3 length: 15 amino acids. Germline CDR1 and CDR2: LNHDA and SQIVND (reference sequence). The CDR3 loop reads CASRPGGSGANVLTF. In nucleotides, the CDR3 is TGTGCCAGTAGGCCCGGAGGGTCTGGGGCCAACGTCCTGACTTTC.

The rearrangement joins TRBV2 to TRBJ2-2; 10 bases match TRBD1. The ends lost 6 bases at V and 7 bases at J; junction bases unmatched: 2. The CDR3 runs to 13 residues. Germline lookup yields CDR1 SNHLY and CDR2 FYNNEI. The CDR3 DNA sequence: TGTGCCAGCAGAGGACAGGGGGACGGGGAGCTGTTTTTT. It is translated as CASRGQGDGELFF.

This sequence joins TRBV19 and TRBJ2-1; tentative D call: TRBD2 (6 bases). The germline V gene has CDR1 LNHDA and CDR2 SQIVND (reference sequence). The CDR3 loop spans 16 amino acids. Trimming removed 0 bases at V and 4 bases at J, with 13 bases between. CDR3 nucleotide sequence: TGTGCCAGTAGTATAGATCACGGCGGGGTGTACAATGAGCAGTTCTTC. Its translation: CASSIDHGGVYNEQFF.

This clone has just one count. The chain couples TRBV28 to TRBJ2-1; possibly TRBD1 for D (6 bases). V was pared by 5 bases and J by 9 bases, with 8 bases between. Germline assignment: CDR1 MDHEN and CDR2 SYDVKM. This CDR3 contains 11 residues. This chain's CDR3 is CASSPRGEQFF. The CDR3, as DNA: TGTGCCAGCAGTCCCAGGGGTGAGCAGTTCTTC.

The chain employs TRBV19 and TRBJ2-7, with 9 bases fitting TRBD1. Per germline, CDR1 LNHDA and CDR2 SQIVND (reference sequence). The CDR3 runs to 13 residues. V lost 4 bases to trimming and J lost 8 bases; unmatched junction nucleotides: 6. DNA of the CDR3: TGTGCCAGTAGTACGGACAGGGGTGGCAAGCAGTACTTC. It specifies CASSTDRGGKQYF.

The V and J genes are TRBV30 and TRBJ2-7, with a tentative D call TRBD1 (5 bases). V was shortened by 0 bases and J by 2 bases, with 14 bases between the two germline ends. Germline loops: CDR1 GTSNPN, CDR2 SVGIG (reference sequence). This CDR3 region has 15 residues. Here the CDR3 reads CAWSVRGTRAYEQYF. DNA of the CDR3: TGTGCCTGGAGTGTTAGGGGTACCAGGGCCTACGAGCAGTACTTC. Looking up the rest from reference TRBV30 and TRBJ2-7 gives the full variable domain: SQTIHQWPATLVQPVGSPLSLECTVEGTSNPNLYWYRQAAGRGLQLLFYSVGIGQISSEVPQNLSASRPQDRQFILSSKKLLLSDSGFYLCAWSVRGTRAYEQYFGPGTRLTVT.

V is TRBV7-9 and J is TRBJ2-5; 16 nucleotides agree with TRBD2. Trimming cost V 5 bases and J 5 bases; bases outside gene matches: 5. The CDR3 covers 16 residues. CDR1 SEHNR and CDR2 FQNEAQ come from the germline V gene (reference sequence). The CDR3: CASSRGTSGRVETQYF. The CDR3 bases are TGTGCCAGCAGCCGCGGGACTAGCGGGAGGGTTGAGACCCAGTACTTC.

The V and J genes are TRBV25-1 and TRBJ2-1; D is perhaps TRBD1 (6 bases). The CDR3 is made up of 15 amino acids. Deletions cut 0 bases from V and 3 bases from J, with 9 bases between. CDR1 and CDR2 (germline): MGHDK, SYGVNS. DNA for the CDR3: TGTGCCAGCAGTGAATATTGGGGGCACTACAATGAGCAGTTCTTC. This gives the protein CASSEYWGHYNEQFF.

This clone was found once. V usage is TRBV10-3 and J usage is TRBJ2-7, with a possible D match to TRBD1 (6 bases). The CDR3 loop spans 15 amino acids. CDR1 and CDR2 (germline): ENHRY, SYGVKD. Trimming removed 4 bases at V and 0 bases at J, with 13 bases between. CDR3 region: CAISVSQGISYEQYF. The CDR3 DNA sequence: TGTGCCATCAGTGTATCACAGGGAATCTCCTACGAGCAGTACTTC.

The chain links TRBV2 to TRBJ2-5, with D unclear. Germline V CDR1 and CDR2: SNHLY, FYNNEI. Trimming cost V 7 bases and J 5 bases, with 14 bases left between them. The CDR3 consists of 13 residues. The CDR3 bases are TGTGCCAGCACTAATTACCTCGCGGAGACCCAGTACTTC. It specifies CASTNYLAETQYF.

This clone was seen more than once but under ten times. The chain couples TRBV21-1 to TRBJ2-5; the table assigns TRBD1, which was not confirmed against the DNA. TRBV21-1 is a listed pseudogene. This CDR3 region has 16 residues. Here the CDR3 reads CASSKEAGTGIFSQYF. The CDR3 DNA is TGTGCCAGCAGCAAAGAAGCTGGGACAGGTATATTCTCCCAGTACTTC.

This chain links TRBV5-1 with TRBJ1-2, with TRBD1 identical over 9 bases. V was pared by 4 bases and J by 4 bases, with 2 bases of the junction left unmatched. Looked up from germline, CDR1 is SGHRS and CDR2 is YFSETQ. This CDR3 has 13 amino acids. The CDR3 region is CASSLQGAYGYTF. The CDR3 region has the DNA TGCGCCAGCAGCCTACAGGGGGCCTATGGCTACACCTTC.

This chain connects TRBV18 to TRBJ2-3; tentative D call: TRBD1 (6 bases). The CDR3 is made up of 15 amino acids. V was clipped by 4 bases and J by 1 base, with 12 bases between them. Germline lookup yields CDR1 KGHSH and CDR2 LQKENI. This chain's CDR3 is CASSQNRAGTDTQYF. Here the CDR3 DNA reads TGTGCCAGCTCACAAAACAGGGCTGGCACAGATACGCAGTATTTT.

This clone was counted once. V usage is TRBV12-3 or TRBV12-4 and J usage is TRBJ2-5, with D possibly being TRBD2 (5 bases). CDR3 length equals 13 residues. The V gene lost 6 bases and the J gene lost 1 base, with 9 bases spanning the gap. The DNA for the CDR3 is TGTGCCAGCAGCACTCGGGGCCAAGAGACCCAGTACTTC. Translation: CASSTRGQETQYF.

In nucleotides, the CDR3 is TGTGCCATCAGTGACAACACTTCACCCCTCCACTTT. Its protein is CAISDNTSPLHF. The chain is built from TRBV10-3 and TRBJ1-6; D remains unclear. CDR3 length: 12 amino acids. Germline values: CDR1 ENHRY, CDR2 SYGVKD. Trimming removed 3 bases from V and 9 bases from J, with 6 bases in between.

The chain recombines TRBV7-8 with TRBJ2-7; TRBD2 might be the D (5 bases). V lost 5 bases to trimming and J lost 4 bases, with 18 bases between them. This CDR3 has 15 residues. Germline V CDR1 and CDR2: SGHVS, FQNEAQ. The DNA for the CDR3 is TGTGCCAGCAGCGCTCCTAGCCTTGGCGGTTACGAGCAGTACTTC. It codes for CASSAPSLGGYEQYF.

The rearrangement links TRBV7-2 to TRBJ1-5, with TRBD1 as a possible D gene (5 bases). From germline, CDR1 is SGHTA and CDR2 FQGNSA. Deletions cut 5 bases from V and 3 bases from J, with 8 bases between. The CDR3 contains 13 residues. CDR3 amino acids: CASSRGDNQPQHF. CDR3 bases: TGTGCCAGCAGCAGGGGCGACAATCAGCCCCAGCATTTT.